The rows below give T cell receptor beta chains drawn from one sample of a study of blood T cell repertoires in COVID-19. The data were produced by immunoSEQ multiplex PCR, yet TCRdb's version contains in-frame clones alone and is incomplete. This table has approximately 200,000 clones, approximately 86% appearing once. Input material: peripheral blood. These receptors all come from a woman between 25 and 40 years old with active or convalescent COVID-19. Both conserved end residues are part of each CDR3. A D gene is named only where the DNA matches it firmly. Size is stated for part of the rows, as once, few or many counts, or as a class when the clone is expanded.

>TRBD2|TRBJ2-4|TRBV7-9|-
TGTGCCAGCAGCGCCTTAGCGGGCGGGGACATTCAGTACTTC
CASSALAGGDIQYF
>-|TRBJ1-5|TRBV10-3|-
TGTGCCATCAGTGTCGGGGGAAATAATCAGCCCCAGCATTTT
CAISVGGNNQPQHF
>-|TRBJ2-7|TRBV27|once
TGTGCCAGCAGAGGGAGCTCGGACCCCATCTACGAGCAGTACTTC
CASRGSSDPIYEQYF
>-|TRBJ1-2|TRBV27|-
TGTGCCAGCAGTTTAAGGGAGGACCTTGGCTACACCTTC
CASSLREDLGYTF
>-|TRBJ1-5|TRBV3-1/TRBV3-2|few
TGTGCCAGCAGCCAGGGGACTTATAGCAATCAGCCCCAGCATTTT
CASSQGTYSNQPQHF
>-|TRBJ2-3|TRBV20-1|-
TGCAGTGCTAGTGGCCAGGTAAGGCCAGATACGCAGTATTTT
CSASGQVRPDTQYF
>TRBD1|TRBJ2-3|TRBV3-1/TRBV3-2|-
TGTGCCAGCAGCCAATACAGGGGGGAAAGCACAGATACGCAGTATTTT
CASSQYRGESTDTQYF
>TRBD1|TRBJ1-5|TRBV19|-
TGTGCCAGTAGCTCGACAGGGTTCAGCAATCAGCCCCAGCATTTT
CASSSTGFSNQPQHF
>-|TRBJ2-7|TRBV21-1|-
TGTGCCAGCAGCCCCCGGACAGCCTACGAGCAGTACTTC
CASSPRTAYEQYF
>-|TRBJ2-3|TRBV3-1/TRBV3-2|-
TGTGCCAGCAGCCCAGGACTCACCTCCACCCCTAGCACAGATACGCAGTATTTT
CASSPGLTSTPSTDTQYF
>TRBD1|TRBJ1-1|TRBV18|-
TGTGCCAGCTCACCGCAGCAGATGGGACAGGCCTCTGAAGAAGCTTTCTTT
CASSPQQMGQASEEAFF
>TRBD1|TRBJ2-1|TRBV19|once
TGTGCCAGCCAACGTCGGTTCACAAACAGGGGGCTCACGAGGGATGGCAATGAGCAGTTCTTC
CASQRRFTNRGLTRDGNEQFF
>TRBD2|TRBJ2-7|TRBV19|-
TGTGCCAGTAGTACAGCCCAGCGGGGGGGCCGGGAGCAGTACTTC
CASSTAQRGGREQYF
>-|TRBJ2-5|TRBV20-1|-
TGCAGTGCGCAGTTTCAAGAGACCCAGTACTTC
CSAQFQETQYF
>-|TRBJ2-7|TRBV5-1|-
TGCGCCAGCAGCTTGGACACCTACGAGCAGTACTTC
CASSLDTYEQYF
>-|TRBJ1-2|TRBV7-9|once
TGTGCCAGCAGCTTAGCGCTGACTGGCGGCTATGGCTACACCTTC
CASSLALTGGYGYTF
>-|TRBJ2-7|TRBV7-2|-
TGTGCCAGCAGCTTAGCTCGTTCCTACGAGCAGTACTTC
CASSLARSYEQYF
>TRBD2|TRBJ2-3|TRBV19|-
TGTGCCAGTAGGTTAGCGGGAGTCTCTAGCACAGATACGCAGTATTTT
CASRLAGVSSTDTQYF
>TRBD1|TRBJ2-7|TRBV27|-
TGTGCCAGCGGACAGGGGGCGCACTACGAGCAGTACTTC
CASGQGAHYEQYF
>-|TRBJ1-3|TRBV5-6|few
TGTGCCAGCAGTCGAGGCAGGGTATTAATTGGAAACACCATATATTTT
CASSRGRVLIGNTIYF
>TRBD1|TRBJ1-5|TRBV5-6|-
TGTGCCAGCAGCTTGGACAGGGGGAGGAATCAGCCCCAGCATTTT
CASSLDRGRNQPQHF
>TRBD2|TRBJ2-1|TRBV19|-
TGTGCCAGTAGGGGACTAGCTACCTACAATGAGCAGTTCTTC
CASRGLATYNEQFF
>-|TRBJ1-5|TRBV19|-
TGTGCCAGTAGCAATACAGGGTTGGGGGGCAATCAGCCCCAGCATTTT
CASSNTGLGGNQPQHF
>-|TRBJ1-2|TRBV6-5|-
TGTGCCAGCAGCCAAGACAGCTTCTATGGCTACACCTTC
CASSQDSFYGYTF
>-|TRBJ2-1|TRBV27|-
TGTGCCAGTAGTGAGGGTTGGGGTTCCTACAATGAGCAGTTCTTC
CASSEGWGSYNEQFF
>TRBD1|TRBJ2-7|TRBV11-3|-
TGTGCCAGCAGCTTAGATCTGCTTGGACAGGGGAGGTACGAGCAGTACTTC
CASSLDLLGQGRYEQYF
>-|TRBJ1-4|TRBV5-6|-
TGTGCCAGCAGCCCAACCGACAGGCTTGAAAAACTGTTTTTT
CASSPTDRLEKLFF
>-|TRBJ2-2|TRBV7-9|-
TGTGCCAGCAGCTCAGGGCTAGGTAACACCGGGGAGCTGTTTTTT
CASSSGLGNTGELFF
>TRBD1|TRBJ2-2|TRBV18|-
TGTGCCAGCTCACCAGAGAGACGACAGGGGGCTTCGGGGAACACCGGGGAGCTGTTTTTT
CASSPERRQGASGNTGELFF
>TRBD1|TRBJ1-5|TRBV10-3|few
TGTGCCATCAGCCCGGGACAGGATAGCAATCAGCCCCAGCATTTT
CAISPGQDSNQPQHF
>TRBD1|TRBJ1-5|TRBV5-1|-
TGCGCCAGCAGCTCCGGACAGGGGGGATGGGATCAGCCCCAGCATTTT
CASSSGQGGWDQPQHF
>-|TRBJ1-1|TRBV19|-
TGTGCCAGTAGTATGATAACAGCCAACACTGAAGCTTTCTTT
CASSMITANTEAFF
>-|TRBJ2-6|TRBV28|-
TGTGCCAGCAGTCCGGGCTCTGGGGCCAACGTCCTGACTTTC
CASSPGSGANVLTF
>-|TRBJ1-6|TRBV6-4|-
TGTGCCAGCAGTGCACTTTGGGCAGTCAATTCACCCCTCCACTTT
CASSALWAVNSPLHF
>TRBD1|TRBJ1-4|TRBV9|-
TGTGCCAGCAGCGGCCGACAGGGTAATGAAAAACTGTTTTTT
CASSGRQGNEKLFF
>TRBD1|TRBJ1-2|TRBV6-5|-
TGTGCCAGCAGCCGGACAGGGGCGAATAACTATGGCTACACCTTC
CASSRTGANNYGYTF
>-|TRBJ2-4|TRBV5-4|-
TGTGCCAGCAGCTTGGATGGCCTAGCCAAAAACATTCAGTACTTC
CASSLDGLAKNIQYF
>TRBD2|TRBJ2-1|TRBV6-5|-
TGTGCCAGCAGTTACTCGATGATAGCGGGAGGTGAGCAGTTCTTC
CASSYSMIAGGEQFF
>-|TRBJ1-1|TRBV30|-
TGTGCCTCCTTCGGGGCGGGGAGAGGGCTAGTAGCTTTCTTT
CASFGAGRGLVAFF
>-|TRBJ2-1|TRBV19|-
TGTGCCAGTAGTATGACCGGGGTTAGCTCCTACAATGAGCAGTTCTTC
CASSMTGVSSYNEQFF
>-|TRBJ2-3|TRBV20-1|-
TGCAGTGCTAGTACCCAACAGGGCACAGATACGCAGTATTTT
CSASTQQGTDTQYF
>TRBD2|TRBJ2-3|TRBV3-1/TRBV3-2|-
TGTGCCAGCAGCCAAGATCTAGGCTCCCCCGAGCGGGGGGGCCGAGGTTCAGATACGCAGTATTTT
CASSQDLGSPERGGRGSDTQYF
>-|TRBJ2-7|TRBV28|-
TGTGCCAGCAGCCGAACAGGTTCCCACGAGCAGTACTTC
CASSRTGSHEQYF
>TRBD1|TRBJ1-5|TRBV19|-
TGTGCCAGTAGTGGCAAGACAGGGGTGTCTCAGCCCCAGCATTTT
CASSGKTGVSQPQHF
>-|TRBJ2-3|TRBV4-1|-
TGCGCCAGCAGCCAGAAACGAGGAGATACGCAGTATTTT
CASSQKRGDTQYF
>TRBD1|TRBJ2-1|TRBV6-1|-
TGTGCCAGCAGTGAAGAGGGGGACAGGGGACCCTACAATGAGCAGTTCTTC
CASSEEGDRGPYNEQFF
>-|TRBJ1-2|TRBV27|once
TGTGCCAGCAGTTTGTTATCGGGCCAACTAGGGGGCTACACCTTC
CASSLLSGQLGGYTF
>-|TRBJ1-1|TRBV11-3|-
TGTGCCAGCAGCTCCGGCGGGGCGGGAACTGAAGCTTTCTTT
CASSSGGAGTEAFF
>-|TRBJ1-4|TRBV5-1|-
TGCGCCAGCAGCTTGCGTCGCGGGAAGGATGAAAAACTGTTTTTT
CASSLRRGKDEKLFF
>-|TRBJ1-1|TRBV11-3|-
TGTGCCAGCAGCTTAGTCGCGGGAACTGAAGCTTTCTTT
CASSLVAGTEAFF